This is a list of T cell receptor beta chains from one sample in a study of T cell changes during pregnancy in multiple sclerosis. Clones were sequenced by immunoSEQ multiplex PCR, and TCRdb holds only the in-frame ones, with some missing. The sample records approximately 63,000 clones, 75% to 95% being singletons. The source was peripheral blood, collected in the third trimester of pregnancy. Source of these receptors: a female donor in good health, enrolled as a control in a pregnancy study. Each CDR3 is given with its conserved first and last residue. A D gene is named only where the DNA matches it firmly. Clone size is given for some rows only: seen once, a few or many times, or a class if the clone is expanded.

.,TRBV6-1,.,TRBJ1-5,CASSEARQGSVNQPQHF
once,TRBV28,.,TRBJ1-5,CASTKWGGGNQPQHF
.,TRBV7-3,TRBD1,TRBJ1-2,CASSSGQGALLGYTF
few,TRBV7-2,TRBD2,TRBJ2-7,CASSPKSGSLDEQYF
.,TRBV4-1,.,TRBJ2-2,CASSPSQGRDTGELFF
.,TRBV6-5,TRBD1,TRBJ2-7,CASSYSTGGGEQYF
.,TRBV28,.,TRBJ2-7,CASSPGQSYEQYF
.,TRBV19,.,TRBJ1-1,CASTLRTANTEAFF
.,TRBV27,TRBD2,TRBJ2-5,CASSLRASGKETQYF
.,TRBV2,.,TRBJ2-7,CASSGAASRTYEQYF
.,TRBV27,.,TRBJ1-3,CASSSAGAGNTIYF
.,TRBV4-2,TRBD1,TRBJ2-4,CASSPREGQGADANIQYF
.,TRBV15,.,TRBJ1-2,CATSRDQGDYGYTF
.,TRBV7-2,TRBD2,TRBJ2-5,CASSLVSRGGETQYF
.,TRBV18,.,TRBJ2-3,CASSATKDTQYF
.,TRBV6-5,TRBD1,TRBJ1-2,CASSQLTGTYGYTF
.,TRBV19,TRBD2,TRBJ2-3,CASTTVLAGTDTQYF
few,TRBV6-4,TRBD1,TRBJ2-1,CASSDSSGQYNEQFF
.,TRBV11-3,.,TRBJ1-1,CASSPGRSGTEAFF
.,TRBV5-1,.,TRBJ1-1,CASSPRGGTEAFF
.,TRBV7-8,TRBD2,TRBJ2-7,CASSLVAGTTYEQYF
.,TRBV30,.,TRBJ2-7,CAWNPLEAPYEQYF
.,TRBV23-1,.,TRBJ2-1,CASSQFTSSSSYNEQFF
.,TRBV5-4,.,TRBJ2-1,CASSLGAGPDSEQFF
.,TRBV6-5,TRBD1,TRBJ1-2,CASSPGGPGHGYTF
.,TRBV5-1,TRBD1,TRBJ2-7,CASSQTGGEQYF
.,TRBV28,.,TRBJ1-5,CASSFGLNQPQHF
.,TRBV4-1,TRBD2,TRBJ2-7,CASSSGLAGGEQYF
.,TRBV19,.,TRBJ1-5,CAGGNTGRSNQPQHF
.,TRBV6-4,TRBD1,TRBJ1-5,CASSDSRGQSNQPQHF
.,TRBV15,TRBD1,TRBJ2-5,CATSRAGQVQETQYF
.,TRBV5-1,TRBD2,TRBJ2-1,CASSFVTSGNNEQFF
.,TRBV4-2,.,TRBJ2-5,CASSPSERQETQYF
once,TRBV7-6,TRBD1,TRBJ1-3,CASSVEGAGNTIYF
once,TRBV5-1,.,TRBJ2-7,CASSLGQVTHEQYF
.,TRBV29-1,TRBD2,TRBJ2-1,CSVDIAGWQFF
.,TRBV15,.,TRBJ2-3,CATSREGGATDTQYF
.,TRBV27,.,TRBJ2-1,CASSLAVNPYNEQFF
.,TRBV2,.,TRBJ2-7,CASRGPGPYEQYF
.,TRBV2,.,TRBJ1-6,CASSDGQGRNSPLHF
once,TRBV5-1,.,TRBJ1-2,CASSDRGTGTIYGYTF
.,TRBV19,.,TRBJ1-1,CASSIGTGMNTEAFF
.,TRBV19,.,TRBJ1-4,CASSSTDWLFF
.,TRBV7-9,TRBD1,TRBJ2-3,CASSPGQFSTDTQYF
.,TRBV30,TRBD1,.,CAWTGGVGEQYF
.,TRBV6-4,TRBD2,TRBJ2-2,CASSDSLLAGYTGELFF
.,TRBV30,.,TRBJ2-3,CACEKGGGLTDTQYF
.,TRBV12-5,.,TRBJ2-5,CASGLLRETQYF
.,TRBV7-6,TRBD2,TRBJ2-1,CASSVTSENLYNEQFF
.,TRBV25-1,.,TRBJ1-1,CASKVPGNTEAFF
once,TRBV6-5,TRBD2,TRBJ2-7,CASSSRTSGDYEQYF
.,TRBV25-1,TRBD1,TRBJ1-2,CASRGPDRGEGYGYTF
.,TRBV6-6,TRBD1,TRBJ2-7,CASSYHRGVDEQYF
.,TRBV28,TRBD1,TRBJ2-1,CASSSGTGSYNEQFF
.,TRBV19,TRBD1,TRBJ1-2,CASSVDRGNYGYTF